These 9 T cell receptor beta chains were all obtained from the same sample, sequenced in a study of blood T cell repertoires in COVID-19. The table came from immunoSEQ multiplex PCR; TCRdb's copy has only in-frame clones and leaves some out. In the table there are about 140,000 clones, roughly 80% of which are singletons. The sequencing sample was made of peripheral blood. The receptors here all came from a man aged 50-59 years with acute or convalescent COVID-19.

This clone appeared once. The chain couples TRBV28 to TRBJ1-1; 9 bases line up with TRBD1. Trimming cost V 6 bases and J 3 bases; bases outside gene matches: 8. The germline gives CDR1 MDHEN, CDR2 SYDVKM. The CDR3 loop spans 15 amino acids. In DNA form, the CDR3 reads TGTGCCAGCAGCCTAGGGACAGGGACATACACTGAAGCTTTCTTT. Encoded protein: CASSLGTGTYTEAFF.

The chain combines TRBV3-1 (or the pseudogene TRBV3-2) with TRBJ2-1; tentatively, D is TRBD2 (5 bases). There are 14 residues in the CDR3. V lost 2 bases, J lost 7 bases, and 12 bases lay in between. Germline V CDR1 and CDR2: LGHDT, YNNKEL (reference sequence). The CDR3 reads CASSQRGSVNEQFF. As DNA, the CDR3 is TGTGCCAGCAGCCAACGGGGATCGGTTAATGAGCAGTTCTTC.

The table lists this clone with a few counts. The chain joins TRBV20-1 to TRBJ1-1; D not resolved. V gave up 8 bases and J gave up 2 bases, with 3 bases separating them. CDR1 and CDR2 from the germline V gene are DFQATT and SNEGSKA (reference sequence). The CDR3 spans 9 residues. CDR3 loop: CSPNTEAFF. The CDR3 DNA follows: TGCAGTCCAAACACTGAAGCTTTCTTT.

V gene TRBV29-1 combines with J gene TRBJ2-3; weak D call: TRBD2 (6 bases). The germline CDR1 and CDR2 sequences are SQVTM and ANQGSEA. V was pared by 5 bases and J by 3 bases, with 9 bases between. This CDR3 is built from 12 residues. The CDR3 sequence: CSVLEGTDTQYF. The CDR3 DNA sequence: TGCAGCGTTTTGGAGGGGACAGATACGCAGTATTTT.

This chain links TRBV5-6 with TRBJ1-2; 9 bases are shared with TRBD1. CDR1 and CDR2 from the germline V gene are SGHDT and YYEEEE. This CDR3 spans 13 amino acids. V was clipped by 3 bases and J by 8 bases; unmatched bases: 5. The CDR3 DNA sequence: TGTGCCAGCAGCTCTGGGACAGGGAGGGGCTACACCTTC. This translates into CASSSGTGRGYTF.

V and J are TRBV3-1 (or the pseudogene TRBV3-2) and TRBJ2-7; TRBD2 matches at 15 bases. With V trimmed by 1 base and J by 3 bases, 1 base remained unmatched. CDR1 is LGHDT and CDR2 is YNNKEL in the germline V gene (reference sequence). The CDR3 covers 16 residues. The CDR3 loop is CASSQGTSGGGYEQYF. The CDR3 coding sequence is TGTGCCAGCAGCCAAGGGACTAGCGGGGGGGGCTACGAGCAGTACTTC.

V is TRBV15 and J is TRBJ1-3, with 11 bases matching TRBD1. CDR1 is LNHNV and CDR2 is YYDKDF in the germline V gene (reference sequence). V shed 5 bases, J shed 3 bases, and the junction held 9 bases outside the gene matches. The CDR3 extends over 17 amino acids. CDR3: CATSPFRTGGFGNTIYF. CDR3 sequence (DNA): TGTGCCACCAGCCCGTTCCGGACAGGGGGCTTTGGAAACACCATATATTTT.

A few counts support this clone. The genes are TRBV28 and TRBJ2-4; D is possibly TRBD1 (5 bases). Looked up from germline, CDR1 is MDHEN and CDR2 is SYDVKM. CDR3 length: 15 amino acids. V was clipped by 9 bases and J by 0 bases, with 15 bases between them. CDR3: CASTPLGVAKNIQYF. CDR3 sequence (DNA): TGTGCCAGTACACCGCTAGGGGTAGCCAAAAACATTCAGTACTTC.

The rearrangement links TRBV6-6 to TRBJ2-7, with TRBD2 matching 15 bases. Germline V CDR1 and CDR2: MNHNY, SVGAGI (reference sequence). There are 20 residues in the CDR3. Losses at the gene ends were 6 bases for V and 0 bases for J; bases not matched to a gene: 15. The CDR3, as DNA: TGTGCCAGCAGCCATTATGAGGGACTAGCGGGGGGAACCAGCTCCTACGAGCAGTACTTC. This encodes CASSHYEGLAGGTSSYEQYF.